A selection of T cell receptor beta chains follows, all from one sample in a study of early T cells in non-severe SARS-CoV-2 infection. TCRdb re-called the 5' RACE reads through MiXCR, storing one row per CDR3 protein. The sample yields fewer than 120,000 distinct CDR3 sequences, over 9.5% seen once. Sequenced material: whole blood, taken at baseline. Receptor source: an adult who was a healthcare worker with PCR-confirmed SARS-CoV-2 infection or an uninfected control (not recorded which). CDR3s include the opening cysteine and the closing phenylalanine or tryptophan. Fields, in order: D gene, V gene, J gene, clone size, CDR3 protein, CDR3 DNA. D genes are given only for firm matches. Clone size appears in some rows only: once, few, many, or a class for an expanded clone.

d_call: .
v_call: TRBV11-2
j_call: TRBJ2-1
clone_size: few
cdr3_aa: CASSFGRTVPYNEQFF
cdr3_nt: TGTGCCAGCAGCTTTGGGAGGACAGTTCCCTACAATGAGCAGTTCTTC

d_call: .
v_call: TRBV5-1
j_call: TRBJ2-2
clone_size: .
cdr3_aa: CASSQRVTNTEELFF
cdr3_nt: TGCGCCAGCAGTCAGCGGGTAACGAACACCGAGGAGCTGTTTTTT

d_call: .
v_call: TRBV28
j_call: TRBJ1-1
clone_size: .
cdr3_aa: CASSLPRGSNTEAFF
cdr3_nt: TGTGCCAGCAGTCTACCCCGGGGCTCGAACACTGAAGCTTTCTTT

d_call: TRBD1
v_call: TRBV29-1
j_call: TRBJ1-2
clone_size: .
cdr3_aa: CSVARDRNYGYTF
cdr3_nt: TGCAGCGTCGCCAGGGACAGGAACTATGGCTACACCTTC

d_call: TRBD1
v_call: TRBV20-1
j_call: TRBJ1-4
clone_size: .
cdr3_aa: CSAREQGAGEKLFF
cdr3_nt: TGCAGTGCTAGAGAACAGGGGGCCGGTGAAAAACTGTTTTTT

d_call: TRBD1
v_call: TRBV6-1
j_call: TRBJ2-6
clone_size: .
cdr3_aa: CASGTGGSGANVLTF
cdr3_nt: TGTGCCAGCGGGACAGGGGGCTCTGGGGCCAACGTCCTGACTTTC

d_call: .
v_call: TRBV10-2
j_call: TRBJ2-5
clone_size: .
cdr3_aa: CASSEQGRETQYF
cdr3_nt: TGCGCCAGCAGTGAACAGGGTCGGGAGACCCAGTACTTC

d_call: TRBD1
v_call: TRBV12-3/TRBV12-4
j_call: TRBJ1-6
clone_size: .
cdr3_aa: CASSLAGTGWSPLHF
cdr3_nt: TGTGCCAGCAGTTTAGCCGGGACAGGGTGGTCACCCCTCCACTTT

d_call: .
v_call: TRBV5-6
j_call: TRBJ2-7
clone_size: few
cdr3_aa: CASSLADGWSEQYF
cdr3_nt: TGTGCCAGCAGCTTGGCCGACGGGTGGAGCGAGCAGTACTTC

d_call: .
v_call: TRBV6-6
j_call: TRBJ2-7
clone_size: few
cdr3_aa: CASILGAGPYEQYF
cdr3_nt: TGTGCCAGCATTCTGGGGGCAGGACCTTACGAGCAGTACTTC

d_call: .
v_call: TRBV10-3
j_call: TRBJ2-4
clone_size: many
cdr3_aa: CAISAQGLAKNIQYF
cdr3_nt: TGTGCCATCAGTGCCCAGGGGCTAGCCAAAAACATTCAGTACTTC

d_call: .
v_call: TRBV12-3/TRBV12-4
j_call: TRBJ2-1
clone_size: few
cdr3_aa: CASSRRAGEQFF
cdr3_nt: TGTGCCAGCAGTCGCCGGGCGGGTGAGCAGTTCTTC

d_call: .
v_call: TRBV20-1
j_call: TRBJ2-5
clone_size: .
cdr3_aa: CSASKRSGQETQYF
cdr3_nt: TGCAGTGCTAGCAAGCGGAGCGGGCAAGAGACCCAGTACTTC

d_call: TRBD2
v_call: TRBV7-9
j_call: TRBJ2-1
clone_size: few
cdr3_aa: CASSPRGGSSYNEQFF
cdr3_nt: TGTGCCAGCAGCCCCCGCGGGGGGAGCTCCTACAATGAGCAGTTCTTC

d_call: TRBD1
v_call: TRBV18
j_call: TRBJ1-5
clone_size: few
cdr3_aa: CASSPTDTGGAGNQPQHF
cdr3_nt: TGTGCCAGCTCACCAACCGATACAGGGGGCGCGGGGAATCAGCCCCAGCATTTT

d_call: TRBD1
v_call: TRBV20-1
j_call: TRBJ2-5
clone_size: few
cdr3_aa: CSARRRQGQETQYF
cdr3_nt: TGCAGTGCTAGAAGGAGACAGGGTCAAGAGACCCAGTACTTC

d_call: .
v_call: TRBV4-2
j_call: TRBJ2-1
clone_size: .
cdr3_aa: CASSQVTTSPRQFF
cdr3_nt: TGTGCCAGCAGCCAAGTTACGACTTCTCCAAGGCAGTTCTTC

d_call: .
v_call: TRBV7-9
j_call: TRBJ2-1
clone_size: few
cdr3_aa: CARQDLYNEQFF
cdr3_nt: TGTGCCCGGCAGGACCTCTACAATGAGCAGTTCTTC

d_call: TRBD1
v_call: TRBV19
j_call: TRBJ1-2
clone_size: many
cdr3_aa: CASSGVDRGSYGYTF
cdr3_nt: TGTGCCAGTAGTGGAGTGGACAGGGGAAGCTATGGCTACACCTTC

d_call: TRBD1
v_call: TRBV12-3/TRBV12-4
j_call: TRBJ1-1
clone_size: .
cdr3_aa: CASVGGFTEAFF
cdr3_nt: TGTGCCAGCGTAGGGGGCTTCACTGAAGCTTTCTTT

d_call: .
v_call: TRBV7-8
j_call: TRBJ2-5
clone_size: .
cdr3_aa: CASSLAGKQETQYF
cdr3_nt: TGTGCCAGCAGCTTAGCGGGGAAGCAAGAGACCCAGTACTTC

d_call: TRBD1
v_call: TRBV18
j_call: TRBJ1-4
clone_size: .
cdr3_aa: CASSPSTGYNEKLFF
cdr3_nt: TGTGCCAGCTCACCATCGACAGGGTATAATGAAAAACTGTTTTTT

d_call: TRBD2
v_call: TRBV7-2
j_call: TRBJ2-7
clone_size: few
cdr3_aa: CASSLSGVSSYEQYF
cdr3_nt: TGTGCCAGCAGCTTGAGCGGGGTAAGCTCCTACGAGCAGTACTTC

d_call: .
v_call: TRBV25-1
j_call: TRBJ2-7
clone_size: .
cdr3_aa: CASSTASNYEQYF
cdr3_nt: TGTGCCAGCAGTACGGCGTCGAACTACGAGCAGTACTTC

d_call: TRBD1
v_call: TRBV5-5
j_call: TRBJ2-7
clone_size: few
cdr3_aa: CASSFQGAYEQYF
cdr3_nt: TGTGCCAGCAGCTTTCAGGGGGCCTACGAGCAGTACTTC

d_call: .
v_call: TRBV6-6
j_call: TRBJ1-2
clone_size: few
cdr3_aa: CASSYSRAGELSNYGYTF
cdr3_nt: TGTGCCAGCAGTTACTCGAGGGCAGGGGAACTCTCTAACTATGGCTACACCTTC

d_call: TRBD2
v_call: TRBV10-2
j_call: TRBJ2-7
clone_size: few
cdr3_aa: CASSEPGGAGYFGYF
cdr3_nt: TGCGCCAGCAGTGAGCCAGGAGGAGCGGGGTATTTTGGGTACTTC

d_call: .
v_call: TRBV28
j_call: TRBJ2-7
clone_size: .
cdr3_aa: CASSLQTYEQYF
cdr3_nt: TGTGCCAGCAGTTTACAAACCTACGAGCAGTACTTC

d_call: .
v_call: TRBV4-1
j_call: TRBJ1-1
clone_size: few
cdr3_aa: CASSQGQRLMNTEAFF
cdr3_nt: TGCGCCAGCAGCCAAGGCCAAAGATTAATGAACACTGAAGCTTTCTTT

d_call: TRBD1
v_call: TRBV28
j_call: TRBJ1-5
clone_size: .
cdr3_aa: CASSLPGQGAFQPQHF
cdr3_nt: TGTGCCAGCAGTTTACCCGGACAGGGGGCTTTTCAGCCCCAGCATTTT

d_call: .
v_call: TRBV7-2
j_call: TRBJ2-5
clone_size: .
cdr3_aa: CASSLIGQETQYF
cdr3_nt: TGTGCCAGCAGCCTAATAGGGCAAGAGACCCAGTACTTC

d_call: .
v_call: TRBV30
j_call: TRBJ1-5
clone_size: few
cdr3_aa: CAWSVPHGVQPQHF
cdr3_nt: TGTGCCTGGAGTGTTCCCCACGGTGTTCAGCCCCAGCATTTT

d_call: .
v_call: TRBV4-2
j_call: TRBJ1-3
clone_size: .
cdr3_aa: CASSQATEGSGNTIYF
cdr3_nt: TGTGCCAGCAGCCAAGCTACGGAGGGCTCTGGAAACACCATATATTTT

d_call: .
v_call: TRBV18
j_call: TRBJ1-1
clone_size: many
cdr3_aa: CASSPIGPNTEAFF
cdr3_nt: TGTGCCAGCTCACCTATTGGGCCCAACACTGAAGCTTTCTTT

d_call: TRBD1
v_call: TRBV28
j_call: TRBJ1-6
clone_size: .
cdr3_aa: CASSFGGQARGPLHF
cdr3_nt: TGTGCCAGCAGTTTTGGTGGACAGGCTCGGGGACCCCTCCACTTT

d_call: .
v_call: TRBV3-1
j_call: TRBJ2-7
clone_size: .
cdr3_aa: CASSPRLPSYEQYF
cdr3_nt: TGTGCCAGCAGCCCCCGACTCCCCTCCTACGAGCAGTACTTC

d_call: .
v_call: TRBV5-1
j_call: TRBJ1-1
clone_size: .
cdr3_aa: CASSFNPPSTEAFF
cdr3_nt: TGCGCCAGCAGCTTCAATCCCCCGTCCACTGAAGCTTTCTTT

d_call: .
v_call: TRBV11-2
j_call: TRBJ1-2
clone_size: many
cdr3_aa: CASSLDPDHYGYTF
cdr3_nt: TGTGCCAGCAGCTTAGATCCGGACCACTATGGCTACACCTTC

d_call: .
v_call: TRBV7-9
j_call: TRBJ1-1
clone_size: .
cdr3_aa: CASSPGTHMNTEAFF
cdr3_nt: TGTGCCAGCAGCCCTGGGACACATATGAACACTGAAGCTTTCTTT

d_call: TRBD1
v_call: TRBV7-2
j_call: TRBJ1-2
clone_size: .
cdr3_aa: CASSSPTWTGGKETF
cdr3_nt: TGTGCCAGCAGCTCCCCGACTTGGACAGGGGGAAAAGAAACCTTC

d_call: .
v_call: TRBV7-9
j_call: TRBJ1-1
clone_size: many
cdr3_aa: CASSLGVGAEAFF
cdr3_nt: TGTGCCAGCAGCTTAGGGGTGGGGGCTGAAGCTTTCTTT

d_call: .
v_call: TRBV4-2
j_call: TRBJ1-1
clone_size: few
cdr3_aa: CASSQAPARATEAFF
cdr3_nt: TGTGCCAGCAGCCAAGCCCCGGCGCGTGCCACTGAAGCTTTCTTT

d_call: .
v_call: TRBV20-1
j_call: TRBJ2-7
clone_size: .
cdr3_aa: CSASATRSTYEQYF
cdr3_nt: TGCAGTGCTAGTGCGACTCGTTCTACCTACGAGCAGTACTTC